Below, 7 T cell receptor beta chains from the same sample are listed, as sequenced in a study of PD-1 blockade in classical Hodgkin lymphoma. Autologous stem cell transplantation was followed by relapse in every patient, and brentuximab vedotin exposure varied. Assay used: immunoSEQ multiplex PCR; TCRdb lists only in-frame clones, some missing. This sample has some 96,000 clones, with 80% to 85% found just once. Sequenced material: peripheral blood mononuclear cells (PBMCs), taken at baseline. The receptor source for this set is a human donor with classical Hodgkin lymphoma.

The J gene is TRBJ2-7, the V gene TRBV6-6; no firm D call. The CDR3 runs 14 residues. The germline V gene encodes CDR1 MNHNY and CDR2 SVGAGI (reference sequence). The V end was cut by 2 bases, the J end by 0 bases, with 8 bases between. The CDR3 is CASSYGQSSYEQYF. In DNA, the CDR3 is TGTGCCAGCAGTTACGGGCAGTCCTCCTACGAGCAGTACTTC.

The V and J genes are TRBV18 and TRBJ2-5; possible D gene TRBD1, 5 bases. CDR3 size: 15 residues. Trimming removed 2 bases from V and 1 base from J, with 11 bases in between. Germline-derived CDR1 and CDR2 are KGHSH and LQKENI. CDR3 DNA sequence: TGTGCCAGCTCACCAGTAGGGGATGTCCAAGAGACCCAGTACTTC. Its protein is CASSPVGDVQETQYF.

The chain links TRBV7-2 to TRBJ2-1; tentative D call: TRBD2 (5 bases). The germline V gene has CDR1 SGHTA and CDR2 FQGNSA. V was pared by 5 bases and J by 8 bases, with 19 bases between. The CDR3 runs 15 residues. The CDR3 DNA reads TGTGCCAGCAGCCCCTGGACGGGGTACACGGATGAGCAGTTCTTC. Its translation: CASSPWTGYTDEQFF. Looking up the rest from reference TRBV7-2 and TRBJ2-1 gives the full variable domain: GAGVSQSPSNKVTEKGKDVELRCDPISGHTALYWYRQSLGQGLEFLIYFQGNSAPDKSGLPSDRFSAERTGGSVSTLTIQRTQQEDSAVYLCASSPWTGYTDEQFFGPGTRLTVL.

The CDR3 DNA follows: TGTGCCAGTAGTATTTCCCCGGGCATTCAGTACTTC. This codes for CASSISPGIQYF. The rearrangement joins TRBV19 to TRBJ2-4; D not resolved. Trimming pared 3 bases from V and 9 bases from J, leaving 9 bases between. CDR3 size: 12 residues. Per germline, CDR1 LNHDA and CDR2 SQIVND (reference sequence).

The chain joins TRBV11-3 to TRBJ2-1, with D perhaps matching TRBD1 (5 bases). V lost 1 base and J lost 7, with 14 bases in between. The CDR3 has 15 amino acids. Germline CDR1 reads SGHNT; CDR2 reads YENEEA. This CDR3 reads CASSLGRAQENEQFF. CDR3 nucleotides: TGTGCCAGCAGCTTAGGTCGGGCACAGGAGAATGAGCAGTTCTTC.

The rearrangement uses TRBV6-1 and TRBJ1-1; maybe TRBD1 (5 bases). V shed 8 bases and J shed 1 base, with 14 bases lying between them. The CDR3 is 14 residues long. Germline CDR1 and CDR2: MNHNS and SASEGT. CDR3 protein: CASLIGAGNTEAFF. As DNA, the CDR3 is TGTGCCAGCCTTATCGGGGCGGGGAACACTGAAGCTTTCTTT.

This clone was detected only once. The genes are TRBV28 and TRBJ2-5; a possible D gene is TRBD2 (5 bases). There are 14 residues in the CDR3. V dropped 10 bases and J dropped 4 bases, with 19 bases sitting between them. The V gene's germline CDR1 is MDHEN and CDR2 SYDVKM. The CDR3 loop is CATLVPRRGETQYF. In DNA form, the CDR3 reads TGTGCCACCCTTGTCCCCAGACGGGGAGAGACCCAGTACTTC. The variable domain in full, completed from reference TRBV28 and TRBJ2-5, reads DVKVTQSSRYLVKRTGEKVFLECVQDMDHENMFWYRQDPGLGLRLIYFSYDVKMKEKGDIPEGYSVSREKKERFSLILESASTNQTSMYLCATLVPRRGETQYFGPGTRLLVL.